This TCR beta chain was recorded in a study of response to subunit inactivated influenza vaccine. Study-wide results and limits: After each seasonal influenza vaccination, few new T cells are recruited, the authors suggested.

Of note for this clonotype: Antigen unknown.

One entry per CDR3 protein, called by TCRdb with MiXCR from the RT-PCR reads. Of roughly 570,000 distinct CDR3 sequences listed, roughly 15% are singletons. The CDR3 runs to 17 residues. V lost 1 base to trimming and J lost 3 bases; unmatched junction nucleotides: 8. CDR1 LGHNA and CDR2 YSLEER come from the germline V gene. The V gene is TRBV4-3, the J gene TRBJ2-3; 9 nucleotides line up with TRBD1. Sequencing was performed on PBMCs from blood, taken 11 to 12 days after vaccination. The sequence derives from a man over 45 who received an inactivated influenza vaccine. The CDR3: CASSQVYRGQWTDTQYF. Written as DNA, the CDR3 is TGCGCCAGCAGCCAAGTATACAGGGGGCAGTGGACAGATACGCAGTATTTT.